The 27 T cell receptor beta chains presented below share a single source sample, sequenced in a study of T cells and Merkel cell carcinoma outcomes. Using immunoSEQ multiplex PCR, the repertoire was profiled, and TCRdb retains in-frame clones only, with some absent. The sample consists of 9,500 to 15,000 clones, just under 97% of them appearing once. Sequencing used tumor tissue from Merkel cell carcinoma. These receptors came from a human donor with Merkel cell carcinoma.

The rearrangement joins TRBV30 to TRBJ1-1; weak D call: TRBD1 (6 bases). The CDR3 contains 11 residues. V was shortened by 2 bases and J by 10 bases, with 11 bases between the two germline ends. CDR1 is GTSNPN and CDR2 is SVGIG in the germline V gene (reference sequence). This CDR3 is CAWSSGGRAFF. DNA for the CDR3: TGTGCCTGGAGTTCGGGGGGGCGAGCTTTCTTT.

The chain uses TRBV28 and TRBJ2-3, with D uncertain. The CDR3 extends over 15 amino acids. The ends were cut back, 4 bases at V and 4 bases at J, with 15 bases in the middle. Germline CDR1 reads MDHEN; CDR2 reads SYDVKM. The CDR3 region has the DNA TGTGCCAGCAGTTCCACCCGGCAGCTCGCAGATACGCAGTATTTT. This encodes CASSSTRQLADTQYF.

The CDR3 coding sequence is TGTGCCAGCAGCCAAGCCTCGGGACAGAGTCAATACGAGCAGTACTTC. It specifies CASSQASGQSQYEQYF. The chain combines TRBV4-2 with TRBJ2-7; 7 bases fit TRBD1. Losses at the gene ends were 1 base for V and 4 bases for J; bases not matched to a gene: 10. This CDR3 is built from 16 residues. Germline CDR1 and CDR2: LGHNA and YNFKEQ.

The chain uses TRBV28 and TRBJ2-5; 7 positions agree with TRBD1. Trimming cost V 2 bases and J 4 bases; bases outside gene matches: 4. The length of the CDR3 is 14 residues. Germline V gene sequence: CDR1 MDHEN, CDR2 SYDVKM. The CDR3 here is CASSLKGAIETQYF. CDR3 nucleotides: TGTGCCAGCAGTTTAAAGGGGGCCATAGAGACCCAGTACTTC. Complete variable domain (other parts from reference TRBV28 and TRBJ2-5): DVKVTQSSRYLVKRTGEKVFLECVQDMDHENMFWYRQDPGLGLRLIYFSYDVKMKEKGDIPEGYSVSREKKERFSLILESASTNQTSMYLCASSLKGAIETQYFGPGTRLLVL.

The J gene is TRBJ2-3, the V gene TRBV9, with 8 bases that match TRBD2. The CDR3 is made up of 15 amino acids. Germline V gene lookup returns CDR1 SGDLS and CDR2 YYNGEE. V was pared by 0 bases and J by 6 bases, with 6 bases of the junction left unmatched. CDR3 nucleotides: TGTGCCAGCAGCGTAGCGTCTAGCGGGTTGGATACGCAGTATTTT. Its protein is CASSVASSGLDTQYF.

The chain combines TRBV4-2 with TRBJ2-1; 9 bases are a match to TRBD2. J gave up 1 base and V 0 bases, and 10 bases lay outside the gene matches. The CDR3 covers 19 residues. The germline CDR1 and CDR2 sequences are LGHNA and YNFKEQ. In DNA form, the CDR3 reads TGTGCCAGCAGCCAAGAAGCTAGCGGGATCGGGAGATCCTACAATGAGCAGTTCTTC. Protein: CASSQEASGIGRSYNEQFF.

V and J are TRBV28 and TRBJ2-6; 8 bases map to TRBD1. Germline V gene lookup returns CDR1 MDHEN and CDR2 SYDVKM. Germline trimming cut 6 bases from V and 2 bases from J; bases unmatched to any gene: 3. The CDR3 is made up of 15 amino acids. CDR3 protein: CASSLQGAGANVLTF. The CDR3 DNA is TGTGCCAGCAGCCTACAGGGGGCTGGGGCCAACGTCCTGACTTTC.

The chain employs TRBV28 and TRBJ2-7, with TRBD1 as a possible D gene (6 bases). The V end was cut by 7 bases, the J end by 5 bases, with 18 bases between. This CDR3 region has 14 residues. Germline CDR1 reads MDHEN; CDR2 reads SYDVKM. In DNA, the CDR3 is TGTGCCAGCATCCTGGGGGCCGGTCAGAACGAGCAGTACTTC. Translation: CASILGAGQNEQYF.

The V call is TRBV29-1, the J call TRBJ2-3; 8 nucleotides align to TRBD2. J lost 0 bases, V lost 7 bases, and 3 bases had no gene match. Germline V gene sequence: CDR1 SQVTM, CDR2 ANQGSEA. The CDR3 loop spans 13 amino acids. DNA of the CDR3: TGCAGCGGTGCTAGCGGGAGCACAGATACGCAGTATTTT. This encodes CSGASGSTDTQYF.

The chain recombines TRBV18 with TRBJ2-2; tentative D call: TRBD2 (5 bases). The V and J ends lost 2 bases and 4 bases respectively, with 5 bases between them. This CDR3 is 13 amino acids long. CDR1 and CDR2 from the germline V gene are KGHSH and LQKENI. Here the CDR3 DNA reads TGTGCCAGCTCACCAGGGAGCACCGGGGAGCTGTTTTTT. Its translation: CASSPGSTGELFF.

This chain uses TRBV13 with TRBJ2-7; D unresolved. Trimming removed 0 bases at V and 6 bases at J, with 3 bases between. Germline CDR1 and CDR2: PRHDT and FYEKMQ (reference sequence). CDR3 length equals 11 residues. Here the CDR3 DNA reads TGTGCCAGCAGCTTAGGGCCCGAGCAGTACTTC. Its translation is CASSLGPEQYF. Combining the CDR3 with reference TRBV13 and TRBJ2-7 gives the whole variable domain AAGVIQSPRHLIKEKRETATLKCYPIPRHDTVYWYQQGPGQDPQFLISFYEKMQSDKGSIPDRFSAQQFSDYHSELNMSSLELGDSALYFCASSLGPEQYFGPGTRLTVT.

This chain connects TRBV6-6 to TRBJ1-4; 8 bases are shared with TRBD1. The CDR3 contains 13 residues. The germline V gene encodes CDR1 MNHNY and CDR2 SVGAGI (reference sequence). V was clipped by 5 bases and J by 5 bases; unmatched bases: 1. The CDR3 sequence: CASSGQGNEKLFF. In DNA, the CDR3 is TGTGCCAGCAGTGGACAGGGCAATGAAAAACTGTTTTTT.

V is TRBV7-2 and J is TRBJ2-3; 13 bases map to TRBD2. Germline lookup yields CDR1 SGHTA and CDR2 FQGNSA. Germline trimming cut 5 bases from V and 1 base from J; bases unmatched to any gene: 9. CDR3 length: 18 amino acids. The CDR3 nucleotides read TGTGCCAGCAGCCCCTTGGGACTAGCGGGAAAACGCACAGATACGCAGTATTTT. This sequence encodes CASSPLGLAGKRTDTQYF.

The gene calls are TRBV6-6 and TRBJ2-7; D call uncertain. The V end lost 2 bases, the J end lost 6 bases, and 8 bases lay between the germline ends. This CDR3 contains 12 residues. Germline assignment: CDR1 MNHNY and CDR2 SVGAGI (reference sequence). Written as DNA, the CDR3 is TGTGCCAGCAGTTACGGCCGATCCGAGCAGTACTTC. Translated, it gives CASSYGRSEQYF.

The V gene is TRBV2, the J gene TRBJ2-2; 10 bases map to TRBD2. Germline CDR1 is SNHLY and CDR2 is FYNNEI. There are 17 residues in the CDR3. Trimming removed 4 bases from V and 5 bases from J; junction bases left unmatched: 10. CDR3: CASSVSFGLAETGELFF. In nucleotides, the CDR3 is TGTGCCAGCAGTGTCTCGTTTGGACTAGCGGAAACCGGGGAGCTGTTTTTT.

The J gene is TRBJ1-5, the V gene TRBV7-2; possibly TRBD1 for D (5 bases). V was cut by 0 bases and J by 4 bases, with 13 bases left in between. This CDR3 has 16 amino acids. Germline CDR1 and CDR2: SGHTA and FQGNSA. CDR3 residues: CASSLAPGYGNQPQHF. DNA of the CDR3: TGTGCCAGCAGCTTAGCCCCAGGGTACGGGAATCAGCCCCAGCATTTT.

The chain recombines TRBV4-3 with TRBJ2-7; D uncertain. V was pared by 3 bases and J by 6 bases, with 15 bases between. This CDR3 contains 14 residues. From germline, CDR1 is LGHNA and CDR2 YSLEER. DNA of the CDR3: TGCGCCAGCAGCCAGCGGTCACTGGCCGGCGAGCAGTACTTC. Translation: CASSQRSLAGEQYF.

In this sample, this clone turned up once. The V gene is TRBV4-1, the J gene TRBJ2-5; D call uncertain. Trimming removed 3 bases at V and 0 bases at J, with 11 bases between. Germline lookup yields CDR1 MGHRA and CDR2 YSYEKL. This CDR3 has 15 residues. The CDR3 nucleotides read TGCGCCAGCAGCCAGGTTGCACTAAACCAAGAGACCCAGTACTTC. Translated, it gives CASSQVALNQETQYF.

The chain is built from TRBV7-8 and TRBJ2-7, with 14 bases that match TRBD2. This CDR3 has 15 amino acids. Germline values: CDR1 SGHVS, CDR2 FQNEAQ. Losses at the gene ends were 4 bases for V and 7 bases for J; bases not matched to a gene: 6. In DNA, the CDR3 is TGTGCCAGCAGCTCACCGGGACTAGCGGGAGAGGAGCAGTACTTC. Translated: CASSSPGLAGEEQYF.

The V and J genes are TRBV7-3 and TRBJ2-1; unclear D gene. V was shortened by 5 bases and J by 3 bases, with 5 bases between the two germline ends. The CDR3 runs 12 residues. The germline V gene has CDR1 SGHTA and CDR2 FQGTGA. CDR3 region: CASSANYNEQFF. The CDR3 DNA follows: TGTGCCAGCAGCGCCAACTACAATGAGCAGTTCTTC.

The V gene is TRBV19, the J gene TRBJ2-5; 11 bases fit TRBD2. CDR3 length equals 15 residues. V gave up 2 bases and J gave up 1 base; unmatched junction bases: 0. Germline-derived CDR1 and CDR2 are LNHDA and SQIVND (reference sequence). CDR3 coding DNA: TGTGCCAGTAGTATACTAGCGGGAGGCCAAGAGACCCAGTACTTC. This codes for CASSILAGGQETQYF. The full variable domain, in which reference TRBV19 and TRBJ2-5 provide the parts outside the CDR3, is DGGITQSPKYLFRKEGQNVTLSCEQNLNHDAMYWYRQDPGQGLRLIYYSQIVNDFQKGDIAEGYSVSREKKESFPLTVTSAQKNPTAFYLCASSILAGGQETQYFGPGTRLLVL.

On this clone: A read error may produce the germline difference seen at one junction end. The chain recombines TRBV7-8 with TRBJ1-5; no definite D call. The germline V gene encodes CDR1 SGHVS and CDR2 FQNEAQ. The CDR3 is 15 residues long. The chain's CDR3 is CASRKERFGDQPQHF. The CDR3 DNA is TGTGCCAGCAGGAAAGAGCGTTTTGGCGATCAGCCTCAGCATTTT.

The chain combines TRBV14 with TRBJ1-2; D perhaps matches TRBD1 (6 bases). This CDR3 has 15 amino acids. The germline gives CDR1 SGHDN, CDR2 FVKESK. Trimming took 1 base from V and 7 from J, leaving 16 bases between them. CDR3 protein: CASSQGPGALSGYTF. In DNA form, the CDR3 reads TGTGCCAGCAGCCAAGGTCCGGGGGCTTTAAGTGGCTACACCTTC.

The V gene is TRBV11-3, the J gene TRBJ2-7, with no clear D. Between the trimmed V and J ends, which lost 5 bases and 5 bases, there was a span of 16 bases. This CDR3 contains 14 residues. The germline gives CDR1 SGHNT, CDR2 YENEEA. CDR3 DNA sequence: TGTGCCAGCAGCGTGGACGGCCCTTATGACGAGCAGTACTTC. This gives the protein CASSVDGPYDEQYF.

J is TRBJ1-1 and V is TRBV5-1, with D possibly being TRBD1 (6 bases). V was clipped by 9 bases and J by 4 bases, with 16 bases between them. The CDR3 consists of 13 residues. Germline values: CDR1 SGHRS, CDR2 YFSETQ. The CDR3 protein is CAISPGVGTEAFF. CDR3 sequence (DNA): TGCGCCATCTCCCCAGGGGTTGGCACTGAAGCTTTCTTT.

The chain carries TRBV6-1 and TRBJ1-1, with unresolved D. This CDR3 is 13 amino acids long. The V end lost 7 bases, the J end lost 1 base, and 10 bases lay between the germline ends. CDR1 is MNHNS and CDR2 is SASEGT in the germline V gene. CDR3 DNA sequence: TGTGCCAGCATTCTTCAGAGGAACACTGAAGCTTTCTTT. It translates to CASILQRNTEAFF.

Comments on this clone: Mismatch with germline at one junction end may stem from a read error. The chain couples TRBV5-1 to TRBJ2-7; D gene uncertain. The CDR3 runs to 14 residues. Germline V gene data show CDR1 as SGHRS and CDR2 as YFSETQ. CDR3 in amino acids: CASSLSPQSYEQYF. CDR3 coding DNA: TGCGCCAGCAGCTTGTCTCCCCAGTCCTATGAGCAGTACTTC. Supplemented by reference TRBV5-1 and TRBJ2-7, the full variable domain reads KAGVTQTPRYLIKTRGQQVTLSCSPISGHRSVSWYQQTPGQGLQFLFEYFSETQRNKGNFPGRFSGRQFSNSRSEMNVSTLELGDSALYLCASSLSPQSYEQYFGPGTRLTVT.